This TCR beta chain came from a study of T-cell memory formation after mild COVID-19. The study, taken as a whole, reports: Later expanders leaned CD4+, whereas clones that contracted between day 15 and 85 were balanced CD4/CD8.

About this clonotype: The target antigen is unknown.

Constant-segment primers were used for 5'RACE, and the resulting TCR alpha and TCR beta cDNA libraries carried sample barcodes and UMIs. TCRdb reprocessed the 5' RACE reads with MiXCR, giving one entry per CDR3 protein. Here the sample spans about 360,000 distinct CDR3 sequences, about 15% being singletons. The CDR3 is made up of 12 amino acids. V was shortened by 3 bases and J by 7 bases, with 10 bases between the two germline ends. From germline, CDR1 is SGHVS and CDR2 FNYEAQ. The gene calls are TRBV7-6 and TRBJ2-7; possible D gene TRBD2, 5 bases. This receptor was identified in a man younger than 35 who had mild COVID-19 (a few samples of this study predate the infection). Cell type and time point are not known. The specimen sequenced was PBMCs or a T cell subset sorted from them (not recorded which). Written as DNA, the CDR3 is TGTGCCAGCAGCTTTTCGCGCGGGGAGCAGTACTTC. This gives the protein CASSFSRGEQYF.